These 10 T cell receptor beta chains came from one sample sequenced in a study of glioma-infiltrating T cells after dendritic cell vaccination. Sequenced by immunoSEQ multiplex PCR; TCRdb stores in-frame clones only, minus some. The sample consists of under 70,000 clones, 75% to 90% of them appearing once. The source material was blood, sampled before dendritic cell vaccination. These receptors were collected from a human donor with glioblastoma.

V gene TRBV19 combines with J gene TRBJ2-5, with no clear D. The DNA end favors TRBJ2-7, so the J call may be wrong. Germline assignment: CDR1 LNHDA and CDR2 SQIVND (reference sequence). This CDR3 is built from 14 residues. The CDR3 protein is CASSPNLSRSEQYF. DNA of the CDR3: TGTGCCAGTAGTCCAAATCTCTCCCGGAGCGAGCAGTACTTC.

The CDR3 nucleotides are TGCGCCAGCAGTGAGTCTCCCGGGACAGGCACAGATACGCAGTATTTT. As protein: CASSESPGTGTDTQYF. The V gene is TRBV10-2, the J gene TRBJ2-3, with 7 bases aligning to TRBD1. Unmatched junction bases numbered 4, after V lost 0 bases and J lost 1 base. There are 16 residues in the CDR3. Germline lookup yields CDR1 WSHSY and CDR2 SAAADI.

Only a few counts were recorded for this clone. The chain uses TRBV11-3 and TRBJ2-3, with TRBD2 as a possible D gene (5 bases). CDR1 is SGHNT and CDR2 is YENEEA in the germline V gene. The V end was cut by 4 bases, the J end by 4 bases, with 12 bases between. The CDR3 contains 14 residues. CDR3 sequence reads: CASSSTAGADTQYF. Written as DNA, the CDR3 is TGTGCCAGCAGCTCCACGGCGGGCGCAGATACGCAGTATTTT.

V and J are TRBV6-1 and TRBJ2-1; the match to TRBD1 covers 7 bases. J was trimmed by 9 bases and V by 6 bases; bases with no gene match: 8. CDR1 is MNHNS, CDR2 SASEGT, per germline. The CDR3 loop spans 13 amino acids. The CDR3 DNA sequence: TGTGCCAGCAGGTCGACAGGGAGTAGTGAGCAGTTCTTC. Amino acids: CASRSTGSSEQFF.

The V and J genes are TRBV5-1 and TRBJ1-1; TRBD1 matches 8 bases. The V gene's germline CDR1 is SGHRS and CDR2 YFSETQ. The J segment lost 1 base and the V segment lost 4 bases, leaving 6 bases of the junction unmatched. The length of the CDR3 is 15 residues. CDR3 coding DNA: TGCGCCAGCAGCCCACAGGGGGACAGGAACACTGAAGCTTTCTTT. Protein product: CASSPQGDRNTEAFF.

This clone was detected only once. The chain carries TRBV4-1 and TRBJ2-5; 7 bases fit TRBD1. The J segment lost 1 base and the V segment lost 4 bases, leaving 6 bases of the junction unmatched. The germline V gene encodes CDR1 MGHRA and CDR2 YSYEKL. The CDR3 is made up of 15 amino acids. The CDR3 DNA is TGCGCCAGCAGCCGAACGGGACAGCTCCAAGAGACCCAGTACTTC. This encodes CASSRTGQLQETQYF.

The rearrangement links TRBV2 to TRBJ2-3; D may be TRBD2 (6 bases). Between the trimmed V and J ends, which lost 10 bases and 3 bases, there was a span of 17 bases. Per germline, CDR1 SNHLY and CDR2 FYNNEI. The CDR3 is 14 amino acids. This CDR3 is CAKKWWGETDTQYF. The CDR3 region has the DNA TGTGCCAAAAAATGGTGGGGGGAGACAGATACGCAGTATTTT.

The chain recombines TRBV10-1 with TRBJ2-5; 8 bases align to TRBD2. The CDR3 contains 15 residues. The ends lost 2 bases at V and 5 bases at J; junction bases unmatched: 7. Germline V gives CDR1 WNHNN, CDR2 SYGVQD (reference sequence). CDR3 in DNA: TGCGCCAGCAGTGAGCAAAGCGGGGGAAGGGAGACCCAGTACTTC. Protein product: CASSEQSGGRETQYF.

This clone was found once. The chain has TRBV2 and TRBJ1-6; maybe TRBD1 (5 bases). V was cut by 7 bases and J by 6 bases, with 16 bases left in between. From germline, CDR1 is SNHLY and CDR2 FYNNEI. The CDR3 sequence is 15 residues long. The CDR3 coding sequence is TGTGCCAGCACCGAAGGACCCAGGGTTAATTCACCCCTCCACTTT. Amino acids: CASTEGPRVNSPLHF.

This clone was seen just once. The CDR3 spells CASSSGTGLNEQFF. CDR3 bases: TGCGCCAGCAGCTCCGGGACAGGTTTGAATGAGCAGTTCTTC. The chain has TRBV5-1 and TRBJ2-1; 8 bases agree with TRBD1. Looked up from germline, CDR1 is SGHRS and CDR2 is YFSETQ. The CDR3 length is 14 residues. After removal of 3 bases from V and 7 bases from J, the junction contained 6 bases not matched to a gene. The full variable domain, rest sourced from reference TRBV5-1 and TRBJ2-1, is KAGVTQTPRYLIKTRGQQVTLSCSPISGHRSVSWYQQTPGQGLQFLFEYFSETQRNKGNFPGRFSGRQFSNSRSEMNVSTLELGDSALYLCASSSGTGLNEQFFGPGTRLTVL.